The entry below describes one TCR beta chain. Antigen specificity is unknown. The data are from a study of cytomegalovirus exposure and HLA in healthy donors. General study findings and limits: Owing to their indistinguishability, certain V segments, notably TRBV6-2 and TRBV6-3, were excluded. Cytomegalovirus association was listed for under 200 TCR beta chains.

The PCR contained 60 Vbeta and 13 Jbeta primers. Some clones are missing from TCRdb's copy, which holds only in-frame ones; the method was immunoSEQ multiplex PCR. The table shows about 160,000 clones, with 79% occurring only once. The CDR3 is 16 amino acids. Germline V gene data show CDR1 as MDHEN and CDR2 as SYDVKM. V lost 3 bases to trimming and J lost 7 bases, with 19 bases between them. The chain uses TRBV28 and TRBJ1-5; tentatively, D is TRBD1 (5 bases). The sequencing input was PBMCs. The receptor was derived from a human donor in good health. The CDR3 DNA follows: TGTGCCAGCAGTTTTCACTCGGGGGGTTTTGGACAGCCCCAGCATTTT. The encoded protein is CASSFHSGGFGQPQHF.